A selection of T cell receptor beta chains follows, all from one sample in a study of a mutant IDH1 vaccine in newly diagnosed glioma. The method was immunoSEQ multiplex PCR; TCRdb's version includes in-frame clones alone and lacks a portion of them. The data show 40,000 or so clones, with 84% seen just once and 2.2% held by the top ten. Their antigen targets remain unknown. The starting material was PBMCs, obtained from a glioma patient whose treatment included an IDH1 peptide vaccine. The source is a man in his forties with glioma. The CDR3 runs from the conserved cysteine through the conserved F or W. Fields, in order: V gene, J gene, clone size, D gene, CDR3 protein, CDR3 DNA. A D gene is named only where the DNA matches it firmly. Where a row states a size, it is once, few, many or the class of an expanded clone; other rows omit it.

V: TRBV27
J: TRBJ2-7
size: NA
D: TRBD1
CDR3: CASSPRDRGRESYEQYF
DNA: TGTGCCAGCAGTCCGCGGGACAGGGGGCGCGAATCCTACGAGCAGTACTTC

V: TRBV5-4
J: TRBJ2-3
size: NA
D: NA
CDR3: CASSLNRLSTDTQYF
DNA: TGTGCCAGCAGCTTGAATCGCCTTAGCACAGATACGCAGTATTTT

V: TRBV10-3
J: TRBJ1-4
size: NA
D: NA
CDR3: CAIKGQPNEKLFF
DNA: TGTGCCATCAAAGGACAGCCTAATGAAAAACTGTTTTTT

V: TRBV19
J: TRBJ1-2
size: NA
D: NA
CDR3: CASSMGPGRNYGYTF
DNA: TGTGCCAGTAGTATGGGTCCAGGGCGTAACTATGGCTACACCTTC

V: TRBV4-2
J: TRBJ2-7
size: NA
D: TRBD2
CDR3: CASSQSLLGTSVRNEQYF
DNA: TGTGCCAGCAGCCAAAGTTTACTTGGGACTAGCGTACGCAACGAGCAGTACTTC

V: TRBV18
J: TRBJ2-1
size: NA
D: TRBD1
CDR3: CASSPRTGYYNEQFF
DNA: TGTGCCAGCTCACCCCGGACAGGCTACTACAATGAGCAGTTCTTC

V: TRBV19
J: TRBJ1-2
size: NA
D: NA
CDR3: CASSIGRSNYGYTF
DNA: TGTGCCAGTAGTATAGGTCGGAGTAACTATGGCTACACCTTC

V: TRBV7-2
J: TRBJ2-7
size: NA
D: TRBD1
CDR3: CASSRPQSGTGYF
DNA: TGTGCCAGCAGCCGACCACAATCCGGGACAGGGTACTTC

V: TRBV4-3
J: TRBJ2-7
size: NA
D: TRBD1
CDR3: CASSQASTGGYEQYF
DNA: TGCGCCAGCAGCCAAGCTTCGACAGGGGGCTACGAGCAGTACTTC

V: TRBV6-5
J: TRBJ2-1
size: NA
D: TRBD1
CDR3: CASSLGRGRKNEQFF
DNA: TGTGCCAGCAGTCTTGGTAGGGGGCGGAAGAATGAGCAGTTCTTC

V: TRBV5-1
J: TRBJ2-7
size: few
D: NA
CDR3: CASNGGSSYEQYF
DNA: TGCGCCAGCAACGGGGGTAGCTCCTACGAGCAGTACTTC

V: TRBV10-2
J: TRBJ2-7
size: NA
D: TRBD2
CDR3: CASSDLGLAGGGEQYF
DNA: TGCGCCAGCAGTGATCTCGGACTAGCGGGAGGGGGTGAGCAGTACTTC

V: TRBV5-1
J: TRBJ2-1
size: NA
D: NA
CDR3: CASVVDSSSYNEQFF
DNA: TGCGCCAGCGTTGTCGACTCGAGCTCCTACAATGAGCAGTTCTTC

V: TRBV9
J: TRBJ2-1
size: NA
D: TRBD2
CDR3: CASSVEASGSSYNEQFF
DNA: TGTGCCAGCAGCGTAGAGGCTAGCGGGAGTTCCTACAATGAGCAGTTCTTC

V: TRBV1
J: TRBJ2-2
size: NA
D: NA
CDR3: CTSSRKREDGELFF
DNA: TGCACCAGCAGTCGGAAGCGGGAAGACGGGGAGCTGTTTTTT

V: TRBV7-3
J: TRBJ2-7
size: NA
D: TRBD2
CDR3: CASSLQPVAGVYEQYF
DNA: TGTGCCAGCAGCTTACAGCCAGTAGCGGGGGTATACGAGCAGTACTTC

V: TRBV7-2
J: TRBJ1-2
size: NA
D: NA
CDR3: CASTIDRIQAPYGYTF
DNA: TGTGCCAGCACCATCGACCGAATACAGGCACCCTATGGCTACACCTTC

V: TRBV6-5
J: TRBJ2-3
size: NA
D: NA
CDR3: CASSYARGADTQYF
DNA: TGTGCCAGCAGTTACGCCAGGGGGGCAGATACGCAGTATTTT

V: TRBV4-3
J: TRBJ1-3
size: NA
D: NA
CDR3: CASSYDLSSGNTIYF
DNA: TGCGCCAGCAGCTACGACCTAAGCTCTGGAAACACCATATATTTT

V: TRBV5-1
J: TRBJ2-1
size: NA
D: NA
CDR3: CASHLLGAGSEQFF
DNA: TGCGCCAGCCATCTTCTGGGAGCAGGCAGTGAGCAGTTCTTC

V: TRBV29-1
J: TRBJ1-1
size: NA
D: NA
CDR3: CSVEIDRRGSAFF
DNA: TGCAGCGTTGAAATTGATAGGAGGGGGAGTGCTTTCTTT

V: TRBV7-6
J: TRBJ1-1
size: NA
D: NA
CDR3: CASSLSPDKGTNTEAFF
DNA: TGTGCCAGCAGCTTATCCCCCGACAAGGGTACGAACACTGAAGCTTTCTTT

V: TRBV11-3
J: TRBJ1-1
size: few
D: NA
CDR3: CASSLGMNTEAFF
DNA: TGTGCCAGCAGCTTAGGGATGAACACTGAAGCTTTCTTT

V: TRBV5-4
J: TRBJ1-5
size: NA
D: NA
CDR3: CASIDGINQPQHF
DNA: TGTGCCAGCATCGACGGGATCAATCAGCCCCAGCATTTT

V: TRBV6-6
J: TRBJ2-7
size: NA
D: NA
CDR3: CASSSQRFTYEQYF
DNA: TGTGCCAGCAGTTCGCAGCGGTTTACCTACGAGCAGTACTTC

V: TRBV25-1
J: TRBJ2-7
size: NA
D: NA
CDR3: CASRSPGMYEQYF
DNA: TGTGCCAGCAGGAGTCCTGGAATGTACGAGCAGTACTTC

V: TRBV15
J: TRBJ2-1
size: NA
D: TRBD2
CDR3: CATSTRKGTSGRGNEQFF
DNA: TGTGCCACCAGCACGCGGAAAGGGACTAGCGGGAGGGGGAATGAGCAGTTCTTC

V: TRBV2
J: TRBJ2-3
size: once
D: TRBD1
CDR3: CASRRTGTSPTDTQYF
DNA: TGTGCCAGCAGGAGGACAGGGACGTCCCCCACAGATACGCAGTATTTT

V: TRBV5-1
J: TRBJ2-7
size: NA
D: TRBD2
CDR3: CASSFRLAGGSSYEQYF
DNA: TGCGCCAGCAGCTTCCGACTAGCGGGAGGTAGCTCCTACGAGCAGTACTTC

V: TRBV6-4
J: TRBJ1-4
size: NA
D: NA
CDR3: CASTPGPGEKLFF
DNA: TGTGCCAGCACCCCCGGCCCGGGAGAAAAACTGTTTTTT

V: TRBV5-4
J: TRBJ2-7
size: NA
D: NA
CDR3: CASSLTPTGASSYEQYF
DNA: TGTGCCAGCAGCTTGACCCCGACGGGCGCCTCTTCGTACGAGCAGTACTTC

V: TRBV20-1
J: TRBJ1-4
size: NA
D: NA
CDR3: CSAKSYEKLFF
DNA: TGCAGTGCAAAGAGTTATGAAAAACTGTTTTTT